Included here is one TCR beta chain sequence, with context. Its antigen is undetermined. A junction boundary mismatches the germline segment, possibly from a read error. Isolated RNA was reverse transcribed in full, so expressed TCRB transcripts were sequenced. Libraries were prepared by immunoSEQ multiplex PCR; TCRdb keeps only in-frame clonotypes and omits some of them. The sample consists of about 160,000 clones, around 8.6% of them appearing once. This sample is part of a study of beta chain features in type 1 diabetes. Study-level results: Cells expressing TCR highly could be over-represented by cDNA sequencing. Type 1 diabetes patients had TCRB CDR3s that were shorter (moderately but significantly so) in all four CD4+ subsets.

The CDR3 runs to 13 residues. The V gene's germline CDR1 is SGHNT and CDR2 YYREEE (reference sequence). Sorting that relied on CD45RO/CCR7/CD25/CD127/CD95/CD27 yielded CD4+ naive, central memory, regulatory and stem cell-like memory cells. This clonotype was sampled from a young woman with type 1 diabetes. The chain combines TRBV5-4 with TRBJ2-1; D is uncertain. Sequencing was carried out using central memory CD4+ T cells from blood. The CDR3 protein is CASSPDIMNEQFF. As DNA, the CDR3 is TGCGCCAGCAGCCCAGACATAATGAATGAGCAGTTCTTC.